The T cell receptor beta chain under discussion was sequenced for a study of identical twins. The study, taken as a whole, reports: Cord blood beta clonotypes present at high abundance carried fewer insertions; no such pattern appeared in memory repertoires. Diverse VJ usage suggested most zero-insertion clonotypes were not invariant T cells.

About this clonotype itself: The antigen is unknown.

Trimming cost V 6 bases and J 0 bases, with 12 bases left between them. The CDR3 has 13 residues. Germline V gene data show CDR1 as DFQATT and CDR2 as SNEGSKA (reference sequence). TCRdb reprocessed the 5' RACE reads with MiXCR, giving one entry per CDR3 protein. The repertoire includes hundreds of thousands of distinct CDR3 sequences, under 9% of them detected once, and 0.75% to 1% sits in the top ten. This same sample was also taken into another study, of yellow fever vaccine responses in identical twins.

This clonotype was obtained from a woman between 18 and 29 years old in good health. The V call is TRBV20-1, the J call TRBJ2-7, with D uncertain. Sequenced sample: PBMCs. CDR3 protein: CSAQRADSYEQYF. The CDR3, as DNA: TGCAGTGCCCAACGGGCTGACTCCTACGAGCAGTACTTC.